This T cell receptor beta chain was found in a study of blood T cells in healthy people across ages. A second PCR, run for roughly 7 to 12 cycles, used a sample-barcoded 5' primer plus a J-beta primer mix. TCRdb reanalysed the 5' RACE reads using MiXCR and keeps one entry per CDR3 protein. The data hold 750,000 to 850,000 distinct CDR3 sequences, with around 25% observed a single time. The CDR3 totals 13 residues. Germline V gives CDR1 SGHKS, CDR2 YYEKEE (reference sequence). With 3 bases removed from V and 6 bases from J, the gap between germline ends came to 13 bases. The data also belong to a second study, concerning T cells of mothers and their children.

The sequence was obtained from a boy aged 5-17 years in good health. Source material: blood. The chain combines TRBV5-5 with TRBJ2-7, with a weak D call TRBD1 (5 bases). The CDR3 DNA reads as TGTGCCAGCAGCTCTCTGGGGCGGACCGAGCAGTACTTC. Amino acids: CASSSLGRTEQYF. Complete variable domain (other parts from reference TRBV5-5 and TRBJ2-7): DAGVTQSPTHLIKTRGQQVTLRCSPISGHKSVSWYQQVLGQGPQFIFQYYEKEERGRGNFPDRFSARQFPNYSSELNVNALLLGDSALYLCASSSLGRTEQYFGPGTRLTVT.